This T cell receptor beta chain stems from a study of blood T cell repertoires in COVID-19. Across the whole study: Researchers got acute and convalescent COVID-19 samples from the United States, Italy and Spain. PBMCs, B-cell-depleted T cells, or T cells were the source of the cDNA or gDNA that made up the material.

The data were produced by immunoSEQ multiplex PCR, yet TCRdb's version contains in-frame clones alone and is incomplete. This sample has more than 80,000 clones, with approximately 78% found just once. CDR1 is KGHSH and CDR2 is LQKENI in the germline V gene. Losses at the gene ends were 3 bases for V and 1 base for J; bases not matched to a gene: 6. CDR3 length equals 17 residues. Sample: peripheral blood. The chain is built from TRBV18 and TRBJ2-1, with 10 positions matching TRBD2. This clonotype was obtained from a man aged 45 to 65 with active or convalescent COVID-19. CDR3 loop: CASSPLAGAGSYNEQFF. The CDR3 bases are TGTGCCAGCTCACCCCTAGCGGGGGCCGGGTCCTACAATGAGCAGTTCTTC.